These T cell receptor beta chains were read from a single sample in a study of Tregs in tolerant kidney transplant recipients. TCRdb keeps only in-frame clones here, not all; method: immunoSEQ multiplex PCR. This table has 240,000 or so clones, roughly four fifths appearing once. Sequencing was performed on CD4+ T cells from blood. The receptors here all came from a human donor in good health. CDR3s include the opening cysteine and the closing phenylalanine or tryptophan.

J gene: TRBJ2-7; V gene: TRBV5-7; CDR3 protein: CASSAHRSGTGDDEQYF
J gene: TRBJ2-5; V gene: TRBV5-1; CDR3 protein: CASSLNSLQETQYF
J gene: TRBJ1-5; V gene: TRBV7-8; CDR3 protein: CASSGRQGMQPQHF
J gene: TRBJ1-2; V gene: TRBV7-9; CDR3 protein: CASSLLGNYGYTF
J gene: TRBJ2-2; V gene: TRBV5-1; CDR3 protein: CASSLGGVSGELFF
J gene: TRBJ1-3; V gene: TRBV5-1; CDR3 protein: CASSLQGAGNTIYF
J gene: TRBJ2-1; V gene: TRBV11-3; CDR3 protein: CASSLGQGAYEQFF
J gene: TRBJ2-5; V gene: TRBV19; CDR3 protein: CASSITSGDQETQYF
J gene: NA; V gene: TRBV30; CDR3 protein: CAWSVHSGLPSPYEQYF
J gene: TRBJ2-3; V gene: TRBV4-2; CDR3 protein: CASSSGGGVDTQYF
J gene: TRBJ1-5; V gene: TRBV5-8; CDR3 protein: CASSLGGSNQPQHF
J gene: TRBJ2-3; V gene: TRBV19; CDR3 protein: CASSGGGASTDTQYF
J gene: TRBJ2-5; V gene: TRBV7-2; CDR3 protein: CAGSLAEGTRTQYF
J gene: TRBJ2-5; V gene: TRBV6-6; CDR3 protein: CASRRGQGLIETQYF
J gene: TRBJ1-1; V gene: TRBV6-5; CDR3 protein: CASSYSIQGEAFF